Described below is a single T cell receptor beta chain sequence and its context. The entry originates in a study of CD8+ T cells in alopecia areata. Specified treatment: oral pan-JAK inhibitor, 5-10 mg twice daily. Extraction of RNA preceded its reverse transcription into cDNA, which served as the sequencing template. Clones were read by immunoSEQ multiplex PCR, and TCRdb kept only the in-frame ones, dropping some. The table lists 180,000 or so clones, 55% to 75% of them singletons, with 5.5% in the top ten. The junction had 0 bases not matched to a gene; V was cut back by 1 base and J by 1 base. The CDR3 has 14 residues. CDR1 is SGHTA and CDR2 is FQGNSA in the germline V gene.

The clonotype was recovered from a human donor with alopecia areata. This chain uses TRBV7-2 with TRBJ2-7, with 8 bases aligning to TRBD1. Source: CD4+ T cells sorted from blood, taken at week 24, from a patient treated with tofacitinib. The CDR3 nucleotides are TGTGCCAGCAGCTTAGGGACAGGGTCCTACGAGCAGTACTTC. This translates into CASSLGTGSYEQYF.